Listed below are T cell receptor beta chains from one sample, sequenced in a study of blood T cell repertoires in COVID-19. Clones were read by immunoSEQ multiplex PCR, and TCRdb kept only the in-frame ones, dropping some. The repertoire holds some 220,000 clones, with approximately 84% as singletons. The sample consisted of peripheral blood. The receptor set was obtained from a woman aged 60-75 years with acute or convalescent COVID-19. The CDR3 runs from the conserved cysteine through the conserved F or W. Each record gives: D gene, clone size, J gene, V gene, CDR3 protein, CDR3 DNA. The D gene is left open where the match is weak. Part of the rows lack a size; the others show once, few, many or a class for expanded clones.

. | . | TRBJ2-1 | TRBV12-3/TRBV12-4 | CASSLRGYNEQFF | TGTGCCAGCAGCCTCCGAGGATACAATGAGCAGTTCTTC
. | . | TRBJ2-7 | TRBV5-8 | CASSLSPRQPETGTYEQYF | TGTGCCAGCAGCTTATCACCTAGGCAGCCCGAGACAGGAACCTACGAGCAGTACTTC
. | . | TRBJ1-1 | TRBV12-3/TRBV12-4 | CASSFGAYTEAFF | TGTGCCAGCAGTTTTGGGGCTTACACTGAAGCTTTCTTT
TRBD2 | . | TRBJ2-4 | TRBV3-1/TRBV3-2 | CASSHRTGGWYF | TGTGCCAGCAGCCACAGGACGGGAGGATGGTACTTC
TRBD1 | . | TRBJ1-1 | TRBV14 | CASRQQGSGTEAFF | TGTGCCAGCAGACAACAGGGGTCGGGCACTGAAGCTTTCTTT
TRBD1 | . | TRBJ1-1 | TRBV5-1 | CASSSRGGMNTEAFF | TGCGCCAGCAGCTCCCGAGGGGGCATGAACACTGAAGCTTTCTTT
TRBD1 | . | TRBJ1-1 | TRBV7-9 | CASSPGQGAFF | TGTGCCAGCAGCCCAGGACAGGGAGCTTTCTTT
TRBD2 | . | TRBJ2-1 | TRBV9 | CASSVISGVTYNEQFF | TGTGCCAGCAGCGTAATTAGCGGGGTTACCTACAATGAGCAGTTCTTC
. | . | TRBJ1-1 | TRBV7-2 | CASSPGHSNTEAFF | TGTGCCAGCAGCCCTGGACATTCGAACACTGAAGCTTTCTTT
TRBD1 | once | TRBJ1-6 | TRBV9 | CASSVTGVPSPLHF | TGTGCCAGCAGCGTGACAGGGGTGCCCTCACCCCTCCACTTT
TRBD1 | . | TRBJ1-5 | TRBV5-8 | CASSLGDSSNQPQHF | TGTGCCAGCAGCTTGGGGGACAGTAGCAATCAGCCCCAGCATTTT
TRBD1 | once | TRBJ1-2 | TRBV6-1 | CASSEGTGSSYGYTF | TGTGCCAGCAGTGAAGGGACAGGGAGCTCGTATGGCTACACCTTC
TRBD2 | . | TRBJ2-3 | TRBV7-2 | CASSLAVLGLASFGTDTQYF | TGTGCCAGCAGCTTAGCAGTCTTGGGACTAGCTTCCTTCGGCACAGATACGCAGTATTTT
. | . | TRBJ1-1 | TRBV19 | CASSPGNSKPVMNTEAFF | TGTGCCAGTAGTCCCGGGAACTCAAAACCGGTTATGAACACTGAAGCTTTCTTT
TRBD1 | . | TRBJ1-6 | TRBV7-9 | CASSRDSYNSPLHF | TGTGCCAGCAGCCGGGACAGTTATAATTCACCCCTCCACTTT
. | few | TRBJ1-4 | TRBV6-5 | CASPCGGREKLFF | TGTGCCAGCCCCTGCGGTGGCAGAGAAAAACTGTTTTTT
TRBD2 | . | TRBJ2-1 | TRBV27 | CASSLLQAGNNEQFF | TGTGCCAGCAGTTTATTACAAGCGGGGAACAATGAGCAGTTCTTC
. | . | TRBJ1-2 | TRBV10-3 | CAISRQLDNYGYTF | TGTGCCATCAGTCGACAATTAGACAACTATGGCTACACCTTC
. | . | TRBJ1-5 | TRBV19 | CASKPDFLLRDQPQHF | TGTGCCAGCAAACCGGACTTCCTTTTAAGGGATCAGCCCCAGCATTTT
TRBD1 | . | TRBJ1-2 | TRBV28 | CASSPGTGIDGYTF | TGTGCCAGCAGCCCCGGGACAGGGATCGATGGCTACACCTTC
TRBD2 | . | TRBJ2-5 | TRBV7-9 | CASSLTLASGGNQETQYF | TGTGCCAGCAGCTTAACGTTGGCTAGCGGGGGAAACCAAGAGACCCAGTACTTC
. | once | TRBJ2-3 | TRBV10-2 | CASSPIADTQYF | TGCGCCAGCAGTCCTATAGCAGATACGCAGTATTTT
. | . | TRBJ1-2 | TRBV9 | CASSVDRQGFNYGYTF | TGTGCCAGCAGCGTTGACAGGCAAGGCTTTAACTATGGCTACACCTTC
TRBD2 | . | TRBJ2-1 | TRBV14 | CASSHSSGGHYNEQFF | TGTGCCAGCAGCCACTCTAGCGGGGGTCACTACAATGAGCAGTTCTTC
TRBD1 | . | TRBJ1-2 | TRBV12-3/TRBV12-4 | CASSGTANYGYTF | TGTGCCAGCAGCGGGACAGCCAACTATGGCTACACCTTC
. | once | TRBJ2-5 | TRBV7-3 | CASSLLADQTQYF | TGTGCCAGCAGCTTATTGGCAGATCAGACCCAGTACTTC
TRBD1 | . | TRBJ2-7 | TRBV5-1 | CASSLGDRGLLREQYF | TGCGCCAGCAGCTTGGGGGACAGGGGACTCCTACGCGAGCAGTACTTC
. | . | TRBJ1-5 | TRBV30 | CAWSASWNQPQHF | TGTGCCTGGAGCGCGAGCTGGAATCAGCCCCAGCATTTT
. | . | TRBJ2-1 | TRBV7-2 | CASSSPGAYNEQFF | TGTGCCAGCAGTTCACCAGGGGCCTACAATGAGCAGTTCTTC
TRBD1 | . | TRBJ1-6 | TRBV5-1 | CASSLEGALATSPLHF | TGCGCCAGCAGCTTGGAGGGGGCCCTAGCTACTTCACCCCTCCACTTT
TRBD1 | . | TRBJ1-3 | TRBV6-1 | CASSEVGTVGNTIYF | TGTGCCAGCAGTGAAGTGGGGACAGTTGGAAACACCATATATTTT
TRBD1 | . | TRBJ2-7 | TRBV6-1 | CASSGAGTGFRPSLRWQYF | TGTGCCAGCAGTGGGGCCGGGACAGGTTTTAGGCCTTCTCTACGATGGCAGTACTTC
. | . | TRBJ2-1 | TRBV4-2 | CASSQDGGGAANYNEQFF | TGTGCCAGCAGCCAAGATGGGGGGGGCGCTGCAAATTACAATGAGCAGTTCTTC
. | . | TRBJ2-2 | TRBV7-9 | CASSLVGELFF | TGTGCCAGCAGCCTCGTCGGGGAGCTGTTTTTT
TRBD1 | once | TRBJ1-4 | TRBV30 | CAWRPGQGFEKLFF | TGTGCCTGGAGACCGGGACAGGGATTTGAAAAACTGTTTTTT
. | few | TRBJ1-6 | TRBV4-3 | CASSIGDTDNSPLHF | TGCGCCAGCAGTATCGGGGACACTGATAATTCACCCCTCCACTTT
. | . | TRBJ1-2 | TRBV5-4 | CASSLRLDSLGDGYTF | TGTGCCAGCAGCTTACGCCTCGACAGCTTGGGTGATGGCTACACCTTC
TRBD1 | few | TRBJ1-2 | TRBV3-1/TRBV3-2 | CASSQETGGGRNGYTF | TGTGCCAGCAGCCAAGAAACAGGGGGCGGTAGAAATGGCTACACCTTC
. | . | TRBJ1-2 | TRBV12-3/TRBV12-4 | CASAAAQTGYTF | TGTGCCAGCGCCGCCGCACAGACTGGCTACACCTTC
TRBD1 | . | TRBJ2-7 | TRBV19 | CASSIGGDRVTSQYF | TGTGCCAGTAGTATAGGCGGAGACAGGGTAACCTCGCAGTACTTC
. | . | TRBJ1-2 | TRBV29-1 | CSVEVLNYGYTF | TGCAGCGTTGAAGTTCTCAACTATGGCTACACCTTC
TRBD2 | . | TRBJ2-5 | TRBV5-4 | CASSQAGGLQETQYF | TGTGCCAGCAGTCAAGCGGGGGGGCTCCAAGAGACCCAGTACTTC
. | . | TRBJ1-1 | TRBV18 | CASSYHTGDTEAFF | TGTGCCAGCTCATACCATACAGGTGACACTGAAGCTTTCTTT
TRBD1 | . | TRBJ1-4 | TRBV2 | CASSLGQGDNEKLFF | TGTGCCAGCAGCCTGGGACAGGGGGATAATGAAAAACTGTTTTTT
TRBD1 | once | TRBJ2-3 | TRBV10-3 | CAISGQGAMTDTQYF | TGTGCCATCAGTGGTCAGGGGGCGATGACAGATACGCAGTATTTT
. | . | TRBJ2-7 | TRBV5-1 | CASSLSSQYEQYF | TGCGCCAGCAGCTTGTCTTCCCAGTACGAGCAGTACTTC
. | . | TRBJ2-2 | TRBV30 | CAWSPIRGFSTGELFF | TGTGCCTGGAGTCCCATTAGGGGGTTCAGCACCGGGGAGCTGTTTTTT
. | . | TRBJ2-2 | TRBV7-3 | CASSLRGWTANTGELFF | TGTGCCAGCAGCTTAAGGGGCTGGACAGCGAACACCGGGGAGCTGTTTTTT
. | . | TRBJ1-1 | TRBV5-1 | CASSLGPGNTEAFF | TGCGCCAGCAGCTTGGGGCCGGGGAACACTGAAGCTTTCTTT
. | . | TRBJ2-5 | TRBV6-1 | CASSEPGTKKETQYF | TGTGCCAGCAGTGAGCCCGGGACAAAAAAAGAGACCCAGTACTTC
TRBD2 | . | TRBJ2-5 | TRBV4-2 | CASSQDLGLDGTQYF | TGTGCCAGCAGCCAAGATCTGGGACTAGACGGGACCCAGTACTTC
. | . | TRBJ1-1 | TRBV6-5 | CASSQGTNTEAFF | TGTGCCAGCAGTCAGGGAACGAACACTGAAGCTTTCTTT
. | . | TRBJ2-3 | TRBV6-5 | CASSSSRDFRIDTQYF | TGTGCCAGCAGTTCAAGCCGGGACTTCCGAATAGATACGCAGTATTTT
. | once | TRBJ1-5 | TRBV5-1 | CASSLSGFDQPQHF | TGCGCCAGCAGCTTATCGGGGTTCGATCAGCCCCAGCATTTT
. | . | TRBJ1-2 | TRBV5-1 | CASSLGRGSDGYTF | TGCGCCAGCAGCTTAGGCAGGGGAAGCGATGGCTACACCTTC
. | . | TRBJ2-2 | TRBV5-1 | CASSLDLGELFF | TGCGCCAGCAGCTTGGACTTAGGGGAGCTGTTTTTT
TRBD1 | . | TRBJ1-1 | TRBV5-1 | CASSLGQGGEAFF | TGCGCCAGCAGCTTGGGACAGGGCGGGGAAGCTTTCTTT
. | . | TRBJ1-1 | TRBV15 | CATSRDPGANTEAFF | TGTGCCACCAGCAGAGATCCAGGGGCCAACACTGAAGCTTTCTTT
TRBD2 | . | TRBJ2-5 | TRBV2 | CASLKDRGGPSWETQYF | TGTGCCAGCCTAAAGGACCGGGGGGGCCCGTCATGGGAGACCCAGTACTTC